Below are 26 T cell receptor beta chains sequenced from a single sample in a study of T-cell memory formation after mild COVID-19 (dated by TCRdb to 2020 to 2023). Library preparation was by 5' RACE. The reads were generated on an Illumina NovaSeq 6000. The public reads were run again by TCRdb, first through fastp at Q25 and then through MiXCR, and only productive beta chains were kept. Each CDR3 protein appears once, grouped with its most common genes and DNA. The sample table lists roughly 190,000 distinct CDR3 sequences, approximately 20% of them with a count of one. The ten largest make up 2.4% of the sample. Sequenced: PBMCs or a T cell subset sorted from them (not recorded which). The source of these receptors is an adult woman who had mild COVID-19 (a few samples of this study predate the infection). The sample titles of this study are shuffled in the database, so cell type and time point are left out; the donor was told from shared clones.

The chain carries TRBV24-1 and TRBJ2-1; D gene ambiguous. CDR1 and CDR2 from the germline V gene are KGHDR and SFDVKD. The CDR3 totals 11 residues. The ends were cut back, 7 bases at V and 3 bases at J, with 3 bases in the middle. The CDR3 reads CATSYYNEQFF. The CDR3 DNA reads TGTGCCACCAGCTACTACAATGAGCAGTTCTTC.

In its sample, this clonotype was seen a few times. The chain joins TRBV6-5 to TRBJ2-7, with a possible D match to TRBD2 (5 bases). From germline, CDR1 is MNHEY and CDR2 SVGAGI. This CDR3 comprises 12 residues. V was clipped by 9 bases and J by 7 bases, with 16 bases between them. CDR3 amino acids: CASNSDLGEQYF. CDR3 DNA: TGTGCCAGTAATAGCGACCTGGGGGAGCAGTACTTC.

This clonotype showed up just a few times. The chain has TRBV12-3 or TRBV12-4 and TRBJ1-2, with D tentatively TRBD1 (6 bases). V gave up 7 bases and J gave up 3 bases, with 15 bases separating them. The CDR3 loop spans 14 amino acids. As DNA, the CDR3 is TGTGCCAGCACCTTAGGGGGTGGGTACTATGGCTACACCTTC. It is translated as CASTLGGGYYGYTF.

This sequence joins TRBV5-1 and TRBJ1-1; 11 bases are shared with TRBD1. The CDR3 loop spans 17 amino acids. Germline V gene data show CDR1 as SGHRS and CDR2 as YFSETQ. J lost 0 bases, V lost 4 bases, and 8 bases had no gene match. The CDR3 region is CASSPVDRGRLNTEAFF. CDR3 bases: TGCGCCAGCAGCCCAGTGGACAGGGGGCGTTTGAACACTGAAGCTTTCTTT.

The chain carries TRBV5-4 and TRBJ1-1; 7 bases match TRBD1. The CDR3 spans 16 residues. CDR1 and CDR2 from the germline V gene are SGHNT and YYREEE (reference sequence). V lost 4 bases and J lost 4; bases outside the gene matches: 13. This CDR3 reads CASSRPPGGGSTEAFF. The DNA of the CDR3 is TGTGCCAGCAGCCGTCCCCCAGGGGGTGGGAGCACTGAAGCTTTCTTT.

In this sample, this clonotype turned up a few times. This rearrangement joins TRBV4-3 to TRBJ2-1; 9 nucleotides line up with TRBD2. CDR1 is LGHNA, CDR2 YSLEER, per germline. V was clipped by 0 bases and J by 6 bases; unmatched bases: 12. The CDR3 runs to 18 residues. DNA of the CDR3: TGCGCCAGCAGCCAAGAACACATGGTAGCGGGAGCCCGCAATGAGCAGTTCTTC. Residues: CASSQEHMVAGARNEQFF.

This clonotype was seen a few times. The V call is TRBV10-3, the J call TRBJ1-2; 8 bases are a match to TRBD1. V lost 7 bases and J lost 0; bases outside the gene matches: 7. Germline V gives CDR1 ENHRY, CDR2 SYGVKD. The CDR3 is made up of 15 amino acids. CDR3 DNA: TGTGCCATCACCGGGGGGACAGGTTCTAACTATGGCTACACCTTC. Protein sequence: CAITGGTGSNYGYTF.

This clonotype was found many times. The chain has TRBV10-3 and TRBJ2-2, with 11 bases that match TRBD2. The V gene end was trimmed by 5 bases and the J gene end by 1 base; junction bases not matched to a gene: 3. The length of the CDR3 is 16 residues. Germline assignment: CDR1 ENHRY and CDR2 SYGVKD. As DNA, the CDR3 is TGTGCCATCAGTTCCGGGACTAGCGGGAACACCGGGGAGCTGTTTTTT. Residues: CAISSGTSGNTGELFF.

The rearrangement joins TRBV5-1 to TRBJ1-1; D gene uncertain. This CDR3 is 15 amino acids long. CDR1 and CDR2 (germline): SGHRS, YFSETQ. V dropped 4 bases and J dropped 0 bases, with 13 bases sitting between them. The CDR3 sequence is CASSPLTVMNTEAFF. The CDR3 coding sequence is TGCGCCAGCAGCCCCTTGACGGTCATGAACACTGAAGCTTTCTTT.

Written as DNA, the CDR3 is TGTGCCAGCAGTTTACGCCCGGGACAGACAGATACGCAGTATTTT. Translation gives CASSLRPGQTDTQYF. The chain links TRBV12-3 or TRBV12-4 to TRBJ2-3; 7 bases are shared with TRBD1. The CDR3 length is 15 residues. V shed 2 bases and J 3 bases; nucleotides not matched to a gene: 5.

This clonotype was recorded only once. The chain couples TRBV7-9 to TRBJ1-1; D is uncertain. V shed 3 bases and J shed 3 bases, with 8 bases lying between them. This CDR3 has 13 amino acids. Germline V gene lookup returns CDR1 SEHNR and CDR2 FQNEAQ (reference sequence). Here the CDR3 reads CASSFWTDTEAFF. The CDR3 DNA reads TGTGCCAGCAGCTTTTGGACCGACACTGAAGCTTTCTTT.

This clonotype has a handful of counts. This chain connects TRBV5-1 to TRBJ2-3; possibly TRBD2 for D (5 bases). Trimming took 2 bases from V and 1 from J, leaving 11 bases between them. The CDR3 has 15 amino acids. The germline V gene has CDR1 SGHRS and CDR2 YFSETQ. The chain's CDR3 is CASSFGSGGTDTQYF. DNA of the CDR3: TGCGCCAGCAGCTTTGGGTCCGGGGGCACAGATACGCAGTATTTT.

This chain connects TRBV9 to TRBJ1-1; D unclear. The V gene's germline CDR1 is SGDLS and CDR2 YYNGEE. V lost 2 bases and J 4 bases, leaving 9 bases between the germline ends. The CDR3 spans 13 residues. The CDR3 coding sequence is TGTGCCAGCAGCGTCCGACCGAGCACTGAAGCTTTCTTT. This sequence encodes CASSVRPSTEAFF.

This chain connects TRBV6-5 to TRBJ2-1, with TRBD2 matching 9 bases. The CDR3 loop spans 15 amino acids. CDR1 MNHEY and CDR2 SVGAGI come from the germline V gene. V trimming: 1 base; J trimming: 9 bases; junction bases outside the gene matches: 7. The CDR3 bases are TGTGCCAGCAGTTACTTGGGCGGGGGGGCCTCTGAGCAGTTCTTC. Its translation is CASSYLGGGASEQFF.

This clonotype was seen a handful of times. The chain joins TRBV18 to TRBJ2-1, with D possibly being TRBD1 (5 bases). The V and J ends lost 5 bases and 3 bases respectively, with 17 bases between them. This CDR3 comprises 16 residues. Germline CDR1 and CDR2: KGHSH and LQKENI. The chain's CDR3 is CASSAPRQFYYNEQFF. The CDR3 DNA reads as TGTGCCAGCTCAGCTCCCAGACAGTTCTACTACAATGAGCAGTTCTTC. Filled out from reference TRBV18 and TRBJ2-1, the complete variable domain reads NAGVMQNPRHLVRRRGQEARLRCSPMKGHSHVYWYRQLPEEGLKFMVYLQKENIIDESGMPKERFSAEFPKEGPSILRIQQVVRGDSAAYFCASSAPRQFYYNEQFFGPGTRLTVL.

The chain carries TRBV6-1 and TRBJ1-1; 8 bases match TRBD1. V was clipped by 5 bases and J by 3 bases; unmatched bases: 5. The CDR3 has 14 residues. Germline loops: CDR1 MNHNS, CDR2 SASEGT. The CDR3 spells CASSKLQGDTEAFF. The CDR3 coding sequence is TGTGCCAGCAGTAAACTACAGGGGGACACTGAAGCTTTCTTT.

V gene TRBV24-1 combines with J gene TRBJ2-4; 8 bases are a match to TRBD2. Trimming cost V 3 bases and J 1 base; bases outside gene matches: 10. Germline V lookup: CDR1 KGHDR, CDR2 SFDVKD. The length of the CDR3 is 18 residues. CDR3 coding DNA: TGTGCCACCAGTGATCCCGACGGAGCGGGAGACGCCAAAAACATTCAGTACTTC. Encoded protein: CATSDPDGAGDAKNIQYF.

The chain joins TRBV24-1 to TRBJ2-3; weak D call: TRBD2 (6 bases). This CDR3 spans 16 amino acids. V lost 1 base, J lost 3 bases, and 13 bases lay in between. Germline V gene lookup returns CDR1 KGHDR and CDR2 SFDVKD. Here the CDR3 reads CATSDFLGLSTDTQYF. In DNA, the CDR3 is TGTGCCACCAGTGATTTCCTGGGACTGTCGACAGATACGCAGTATTTT.

The sample holds many counts of this clonotype. J is TRBJ1-2 and V is TRBV29-1; D gene unclear. Germline V gene sequence: CDR1 SQVTM, CDR2 ANQGSEA. V dropped 6 bases and J dropped 4 bases, with 9 bases sitting between them. This CDR3 is built from 11 residues. The CDR3 protein is CSVTRGYGYTF. DNA for the CDR3: TGCAGCGTGACCAGAGGCTATGGCTACACCTTC.

V and J are TRBV6-5 and TRBJ2-5; the D gene is possibly TRBD2 (6 bases). The CDR3 consists of 12 residues. V gave up 5 bases and J gave up 6 bases, with 10 bases separating them. The V gene's germline CDR1 is MNHEY and CDR2 SVGAGI. The DNA for the CDR3 is TGTGCCAGCAGTCGACTAGGAAAGACCCAGTACTTC. This codes for CASSRLGKTQYF.

The rearrangement joins TRBV10-3 to TRBJ1-1, with 7 bases that match TRBD1. The CDR3 is made up of 15 amino acids. J was trimmed by 4 bases and V by 0 bases; bases with no gene match: 5. From germline, CDR1 is ENHRY and CDR2 SYGVKD. DNA of the CDR3: TGTGCCATCAGTGAGTCCCCGACAGGGAGCACTGAAGCTTTCTTT. It translates to CAISESPTGSTEAFF.

The chain has TRBV27 and TRBJ1-1, with D perhaps TRBD1 (6 bases). The CDR3 runs 15 residues. The germline CDR1 and CDR2 sequences are MNHEY and SMNVEV (reference sequence). Trimming took 5 bases from V and 3 from J, leaving 16 bases between them. This CDR3 is CASSRSWGGHTEAFF. Written as DNA, the CDR3 is TGTGCCAGCAGTCGGTCGTGGGGGGGGCACACTGAAGCTTTCTTT.

The rearrangement uses TRBV5-6 and TRBJ2-7; 7 positions agree with TRBD1. Per the germline V gene, CDR1 is SGHDT and CDR2 is YYEEEE. The CDR3 is made up of 13 amino acids. V dropped 3 bases and J dropped 5; count of bases not matched to a gene: 5. CDR3 DNA: TGTGCCAGCAGCTCGAACAGGGGCCACGAGCAGTACTTC. The encoded protein is CASSSNRGHEQYF.

The chain uses TRBV12-3 or TRBV12-4 and TRBJ2-5, with 11 bases aligning to TRBD2. The CDR3 has 15 amino acids. Unmatched junction bases numbered 8, after V lost 6 bases and J lost 5 bases. The CDR3 loop reads CASSRSLAGVETQYF. The DNA of the CDR3 is TGTGCCAGCAGCCGTTCACTAGCGGGGGTCGAGACCCAGTACTTC.

The gene calls are TRBV24-1 and TRBJ2-6, with D hard to call. Trimming cost V 4 bases and J 4 bases, with 10 bases left between them. Germline loops: CDR1 KGHDR, CDR2 SFDVKD. CDR3 size: 15 residues. The CDR3 DNA reads TGTGCCACCAGTGACCCCGGGCAGGGGGCCAACGTCCTGACTTTC. Encoded protein: CATSDPGQGANVLTF.

This chain connects TRBV20-1 to TRBJ2-3; 8 bases fit TRBD1. The CDR3 has 16 residues. V was clipped by 2 bases and J by 3 bases; unmatched bases: 10. Germline V gives CDR1 DFQATT, CDR2 SNEGSKA (reference sequence). DNA for the CDR3: TGCAGTGCTAGAACCCTCCGCAGGGGGCAAACAGATACGCAGTATTTT. Protein product: CSARTLRRGQTDTQYF.